Included here is one T cell receptor beta chain sequence, with context. Its antigen is not identified. The CDR3 sequence is 16 residues long. V was pared by 3 bases and J by 5 bases, with 9 bases of the junction left unmatched. Germline CDR1 is KGHSH and CDR2 is LQKENI. The sample comes from a study of STAT5B mutations in CD4+ large granular lymphocyte leukemia. The repertoire was sequenced with immunoSEQ multiplex PCR; TCRdb's copy has only in-frame clones and lacks some. The sample includes about 21,000 clones, around 75% of them seen just once. General observations from the study: Top patient clones used TRBV06 genes more often: 8/27 versus 2/35 in controls.

This TCR came from a human donor in good health. The sequenced sample consisted of CD4+ T cells from blood buffy coats. This rearrangement joins TRBV18 to TRBJ2-1; 8 bases line up with TRBD1. CDR3 in DNA: TGTGCCAGCTCACCTTCGTCAGGGGGCTTGAACAATGAGCAGTTCTTC. Translation: CASSPSSGGLNNEQFF.